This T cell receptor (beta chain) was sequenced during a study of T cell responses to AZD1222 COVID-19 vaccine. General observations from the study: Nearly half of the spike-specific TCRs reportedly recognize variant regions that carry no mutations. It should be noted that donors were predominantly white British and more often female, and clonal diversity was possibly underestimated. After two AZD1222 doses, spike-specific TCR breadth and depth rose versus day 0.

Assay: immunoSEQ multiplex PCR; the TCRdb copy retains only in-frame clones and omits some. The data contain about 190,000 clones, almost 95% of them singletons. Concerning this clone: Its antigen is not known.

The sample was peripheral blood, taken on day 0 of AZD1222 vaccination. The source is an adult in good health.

The CDR3 sequence is CASSAYRGKYIQYF. The CDR3 DNA reads as TGTGCCAGCAGCGCATACAGGGGGAAGTACATTCAGTACTTC. The V and J genes are TRBV6-5 and TRBJ2-4, with 8 bases identical to TRBD1. Germline V gene sequence: CDR1 MNHEY, CDR2 SVGAGI. This CDR3 region has 14 residues. Trimming cost V 6 bases and J 8 bases; bases outside gene matches: 9.